Presented here are 21 T cell receptor beta chains from one specimen sequenced in a study of blood T cell repertoires in COVID-19. Sequencing was performed with immunoSEQ multiplex PCR; in TCRdb, only in-frame clones are kept and a portion is missing. The sample records 160,000 or so clones, approximately 80% being singletons. The specimen sequenced was PBMCs or T cells enriched from blood (not recorded which). These receptors all come from a man in his forties who had recovered from COVID-19.

The chain couples TRBV11-2 to TRBJ1-4; D unresolved. The CDR3 has 16 residues. Per the germline V gene, CDR1 is SGHAT and CDR2 is FQNNGV. The V and J ends lost 2 bases and 0 bases respectively, with 10 bases between them. The CDR3 bases are TGTGCCAGCAGCTTAAACCGGGGTACAACTAATGAAAAACTGTTTTTT. Encoded protein: CASSLNRGTTNEKLFF.

This clone turned up a few times. V usage is TRBV27 and J usage is TRBJ2-7; D call uncertain. Germline V gene lookup returns CDR1 MNHEY and CDR2 SMNVEV (reference sequence). The CDR3 is made up of 13 amino acids. Trimming took off 6 bases at V and 0 bases at J, with 9 bases between the two ends. The CDR3 DNA follows: TGTGCCAGCAGCCCAGCGCCCTCCTACGAGCAGTACTTC. This gives the protein CASSPAPSYEQYF.

The J gene is TRBJ1-2, the V gene TRBV15; maybe TRBD1 (6 bases). The V end lost 0 bases, the J end lost 5 bases, and 19 bases lay between the germline ends. The CDR3 totals 17 residues. Germline V gene data show CDR1 as LNHNV and CDR2 as YYDKDF (reference sequence). The DNA of the CDR3 is TGTGCCACCAGCAGAGATAAAGAACAGGGTTTGAGGTATGGCTACACCTTC. Translation gives CATSRDKEQGLRYGYTF.

In the case of this clone: The sample holds other DNA sequences that translate to the same CDR3. The CDR3 protein is CASSLDSSSGNTIYF. DNA for the CDR3: TGTGCCAGCAGCTTAGACAGCTCCTCTGGAAACACCATATATTTT. This chain links TRBV13 with TRBJ1-3; D is unclear. This CDR3 is 15 amino acids long. Germline loops: CDR1 PRHDT, CDR2 FYEKMQ (reference sequence). V lost 1 base to trimming and J lost 0 bases, with 7 bases between them.

The chain uses TRBV7-9 and TRBJ2-1; TRBD2 agrees at 11 bases. This CDR3 is 18 amino acids long. Germline assignment: CDR1 SEHNR and CDR2 FQNEAQ (reference sequence). J gave up 0 bases and V 2 bases, and 6 bases lay outside the gene matches. The CDR3 DNA follows: TGTGCCAGCAGCTTAAGACTAGCGGGACTGAGCTCCTACAATGAGCAGTTCTTC. Translation: CASSLRLAGLSSYNEQFF.

In its sample, this clone was seen once. The chain couples TRBV12-2 to TRBJ2-3; TRBD2 is taken as the D call from the table, unchecked against the DNA. TRBV12-2 is a pseudogene. This CDR3 region has 20 residues. The CDR3 protein is CASRPPSGTSGGASTDTQYF. In DNA, the CDR3 is TGTGCAAGTCGCCCCCCGTCCGGGACTAGCGGGGGGGCTTCCACAGATACGCAGTATTTT.

The genes are TRBV5-4 and TRBJ1-1; D is undetermined. The CDR3 contains 14 residues. Germline-derived CDR1 and CDR2 are SGHNT and YYREEE (reference sequence). V was cut by 1 base and J by 1 base, with 8 bases left in between. DNA of the CDR3: TGTGCCAGCAGCTTGTGGCAGGCGAACACTGAAGCTTTCTTT. Its protein is CASSLWQANTEAFF.

The chain has TRBV4-1 and TRBJ1-3, with 7 bases matching TRBD1. The CDR3 is made up of 19 amino acids. V lost 4 bases and J lost 0; bases outside the gene matches: 15. CDR1 and CDR2 from the germline V gene are MGHRA and YSYEKL. Here the CDR3 DNA reads TGCGCCAGCAGCCTTCCACAGGGGCAGATTTTTTCCTCTGGAAACACCATATATTTT. This gives the protein CASSLPQGQIFSSGNTIYF.

The genes are TRBV3-1 (or the pseudogene TRBV3-2) and TRBJ1-5, with D possibly being TRBD1 (6 bases). V gave up 4 bases and J gave up 9 bases, with 10 bases separating them. This CDR3 region has 12 residues. Germline V CDR1 and CDR2: LGHDT, YNNKEL (reference sequence). Written as DNA, the CDR3 is TGTGCCAGCAGCCTAGAGGGGGGGCCCCAGCATTTT. Protein sequence: CASSLEGGPQHF.

The V call is TRBV6-5, the J call TRBJ1-1, with TRBD1 identical over 7 bases. This CDR3 comprises 15 residues. CDR1 and CDR2 from the germline V gene are MNHEY and SVGAGI. Trimming cost V 6 bases and J 0 bases; bases outside gene matches: 7. The CDR3: CASRARGTLNTEAFF. CDR3 DNA: TGTGCCAGCAGGGCCAGGGGGACTTTGAACACTGAAGCTTTCTTT.

This chain connects TRBV14 to TRBJ2-3; the match to TRBD2 covers 8 bases. This CDR3 has 18 residues. Germline V gene sequence: CDR1 SGHDN, CDR2 FVKESK. The V and J ends lost 4 bases and 1 base, in that order; junction bases with no gene match: 13. CDR3 loop: CASSLKGQRGRGTDTQYF. DNA for the CDR3: TGTGCCAGCAGCCTAAAAGGACAGCGGGGGAGAGGCACAGATACGCAGTATTTT.

The chain carries TRBV19 and TRBJ2-7; a weak D match, TRBD2 (7 bases). Trimming removed 7 bases from V and 4 bases from J, with 20 bases in between. Germline CDR1 reads LNHDA; CDR2 reads SQIVND (reference sequence). CDR3 length: 15 residues. DNA of the CDR3: TGTGCCAGTACGCCGGGGGGCCTTAAGAGTTACGAGCAGTACTTC. Translation gives CASTPGGLKSYEQYF.

The genes are TRBV7-9 and TRBJ2-3; the D gene is possibly TRBD1 (6 bases). The CDR3 spans 15 residues. Germline V gives CDR1 SEHNR, CDR2 FQNEAQ (reference sequence). Between the trimmed V and J ends, which lost 5 bases and 1 base, there was a span of 13 bases. In nucleotides, the CDR3 is TGTGCCAGCAGCCCCAGGGGTGGTGGCACAGATACGCAGTATTTT. Its protein is CASSPRGGGTDTQYF. The variable domain in full, completed from reference TRBV7-9 and TRBJ2-3, reads DTGVSQNPRHKITKRGQNVTFRCDPISEHNRLYWYRQTLGQGPEFLTYFQNEAQLEKSRLLSDRFSAERPKGSFSTLEIQRTEQGDSAMYLCASSPRGGGTDTQYFGPGTRLTVL.

The chain combines TRBV5-1 with TRBJ2-5, with D possibly TRBD1 on 6 matching bases. The germline gives CDR1 SGHRS, CDR2 YFSETQ. Trimming took off 0 bases at V and 4 bases at J, with 10 bases between the two ends. This CDR3 has 14 amino acids. The CDR3 spells CASSLGQGLETQYF. In DNA, the CDR3 is TGCGCCAGCAGCTTGGGCCAGGGGCTAGAGACCCAGTACTTC. Full variable domain (outside the CDR3, taken from reference TRBV5-1 and TRBJ2-5): KAGVTQTPRYLIKTRGQQVTLSCSPISGHRSVSWYQQTPGQGLQFLFEYFSETQRNKGNFPGRFSGRQFSNSRSEMNVSTLELGDSALYLCASSLGQGLETQYFGPGTRLLVL.

V usage is TRBV7-7 and J usage is TRBJ2-5; tentative D call: TRBD2 (6 bases). Trimming stripped 5 bases from V and 2 bases from J, with 15 bases between. Germline assignment: CDR1 SSHAT and CDR2 FNYEAQ (reference sequence). This CDR3 is 15 amino acids long. The CDR3 sequence: CASSLGGTQQETQYF. In DNA form, the CDR3 reads TGTGCCAGCAGCCTCGGCGGGACCCAACAAGAGACCCAGTACTTC.

V gene TRBV5-1 combines with J gene TRBJ2-3, with TRBD1 as a possible D gene (6 bases). This CDR3 spans 14 amino acids. The V end lost 6 bases, the J end lost 4 bases, and 15 bases lay between the germline ends. CDR1 and CDR2 (germline): SGHRS, YFSETQ. The DNA of the CDR3 is TGCGCCAGCACCCAGTCCACAGGGCCAGATACGCAGTATTTT. Translated, it gives CASTQSTGPDTQYF.

This clone has a handful of counts. The chain couples TRBV5-1 to TRBJ1-1; TRBD1 matches 8 bases. This CDR3 contains 16 residues. The germline V gene has CDR1 SGHRS and CDR2 YFSETQ. The V gene end was trimmed by 4 bases and the J gene end by 2 bases; junction bases not matched to a gene: 10. Written as DNA, the CDR3 is TGCGCCAGCAGCCGAGGACAGGGACGAATAAACACTGAAGCTTTCTTT. Encoded protein: CASSRGQGRINTEAFF.

The V gene is TRBV19, the J gene TRBJ2-5, with D possibly being TRBD1 (5 bases). Germline V gene lookup returns CDR1 LNHDA and CDR2 SQIVND (reference sequence). V was clipped by 5 bases and J by 1 base, with 20 bases between them. The CDR3 consists of 17 residues. CDR3 protein: CASSPPLGVRGQETQYF. CDR3 nucleotide sequence: TGTGCCAGTAGTCCGCCCCTAGGGGTTCGAGGCCAAGAGACCCAGTACTTC.

The gene calls are TRBV19 and TRBJ2-1, with 7 bases identical to TRBD2. With V trimmed by 9 bases and J by 3 bases, 11 bases remained unmatched. CDR1 and CDR2 from the germline V gene are LNHDA and SQIVND (reference sequence). The CDR3 loop spans 15 amino acids. The CDR3 sequence: CASRERGAHYNEQFF. CDR3 DNA sequence: TGTGCCAGCCGAGAGCGGGGAGCCCACTACAATGAGCAGTTCTTC.

The gene calls are TRBV2 and TRBJ2-3; 7 bases agree with TRBD1. Germline V gene sequence: CDR1 SNHLY, CDR2 FYNNEI. CDR3 length: 14 amino acids. Trimming at V came to 7 bases and at J to 0 bases, leaving 4 bases not matched to a gene. In nucleotides, the CDR3 is TGTGCCAGCACCAGGGACAGAAGCACAGATACGCAGTATTTT. It translates to CASTRDRSTDTQYF. Using reference TRBV2 and TRBJ2-3 for the parts outside the CDR3, the full variable domain is EPEVTQTPSHQVTQMGQEVILRCVPISNHLYFYWYRQILGQKVEFLVSFYNNEISEKSEIFDDQFSVERPDGSNFTLKIRSTKLEDSAMYFCASTRDRSTDTQYFGPGTRLTVL.

The V call is TRBV10-3, the J call TRBJ2-1, with 10 nucleotides matching TRBD1. Germline lookup yields CDR1 ENHRY and CDR2 SYGVKD. V shed 10 bases, J shed 6 bases, and the junction held 12 bases outside the gene matches. The CDR3 runs 15 residues. The CDR3 DNA reads as TGTGCCACCACTAAGGACAGGGGGATAGGCAATGAGCAGTTCTTC. Amino acids: CATTKDRGIGNEQFF.